This T cell receptor (beta chain) was obtained from a study of blood T cells in healthy people across ages. As for the study in general: Template switching retrieved approximately one barcoded beta molecule for each two T cells.

Trimming took off 1 base at V and 11 bases at J, with 23 bases between the two ends. The CDR3 is 16 amino acids. Looked up from germline, CDR1 is SGHTA and CDR2 is FQGTGA. This clonotype was seen only a few times. A clone one base away is much larger, so this may be a read error. Together with a sample-barcoded 5' primer, a J-beta primer mix was included in a second PCR lasting about 7 to 12 cycles. TCRdb reanalysed the 5' RACE reads using MiXCR and keeps one entry per CDR3 protein. The sample records 1,500,000 or so distinct CDR3 sequences, around 40% being singletons. Donors were systemically healthy Caucasian individuals from Russia aged about 6 to 90 years.

The specimen was blood. J is TRBJ2-5 and V is TRBV7-3; the D gene is possibly TRBD2 (6 bases). This receptor was identified in a woman between 18 and 29 years old in good health. The CDR3 DNA sequence: TGTGCCAGCAGCTTAATGGGAACGGGAGCCGGGAATGAGCAGTACTTC. Protein product: CASSLMGTGAGNEQYF.